This T cell receptor beta chain was obtained from a study of T-cell memory formation after mild COVID-19. Study context: Clusters were largely donor specific.

Germline V gene sequence: CDR1 SEHNR, CDR2 FQNEAQ (reference sequence). The CDR3 consists of 12 residues. Trimming shortened V by 4 bases and J by 3 bases, and 7 bases separated the two germline ends. Findings and limits, study-wide: Detection of some responders pre-infection suggested pre-existing cross-reactive memory T cells participated. A balance of CD4 and CD8 characterized clones contracting day 15 to 85, whereas later expanders leaned CD4+.

Turning to this clonotype: Its antigen is not identified.

cDNA libraries for TCR alpha and TCR beta, carrying sample barcodes and UMIs, came from 5'RACE with constant-segment primers. TCRdb reprocessed the 5' RACE reads with MiXCR, giving one entry per CDR3 protein. The data hold some 320,000 distinct CDR3 sequences, with over 11% observed a single time. The rearrangement uses TRBV7-9 and TRBJ2-7, with no clear D. Material for sequencing was PBMCs or a T cell subset sorted from them (not recorded which). The sequence came from a man between 18 and 29 years old who had mild COVID-19 (a few samples of this study predate the infection). Cell type and time point are not known. CDR3 sequence reads: CASSSRLYEQYF. As DNA, the CDR3 is TGTGCCAGCAGCTCCCGTCTCTACGAGCAGTACTTC.